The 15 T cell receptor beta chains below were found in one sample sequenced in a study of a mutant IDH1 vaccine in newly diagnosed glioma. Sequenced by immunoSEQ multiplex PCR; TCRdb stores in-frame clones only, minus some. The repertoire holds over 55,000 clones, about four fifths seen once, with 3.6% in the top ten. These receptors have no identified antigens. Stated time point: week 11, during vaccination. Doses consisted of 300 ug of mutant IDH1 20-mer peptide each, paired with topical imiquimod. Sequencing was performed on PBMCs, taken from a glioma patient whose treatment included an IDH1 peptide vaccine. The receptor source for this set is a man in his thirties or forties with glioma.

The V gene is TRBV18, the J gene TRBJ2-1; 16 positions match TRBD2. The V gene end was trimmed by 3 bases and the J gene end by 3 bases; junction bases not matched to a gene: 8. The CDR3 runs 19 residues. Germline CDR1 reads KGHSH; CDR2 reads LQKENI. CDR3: CASSPTGLAGGWDYNEQFF. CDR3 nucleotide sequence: TGTGCCAGCTCACCTACGGGACTAGCGGGAGGGTGGGACTACAATGAGCAGTTCTTC.

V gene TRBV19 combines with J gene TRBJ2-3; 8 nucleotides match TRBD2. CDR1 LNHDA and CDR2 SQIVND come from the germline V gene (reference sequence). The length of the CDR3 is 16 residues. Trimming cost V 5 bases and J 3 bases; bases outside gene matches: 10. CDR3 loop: CASSLTGGAATDTQYF. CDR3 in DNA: TGTGCCAGTAGTCTAACCGGGGGGGCGGCGACAGATACGCAGTATTTT.

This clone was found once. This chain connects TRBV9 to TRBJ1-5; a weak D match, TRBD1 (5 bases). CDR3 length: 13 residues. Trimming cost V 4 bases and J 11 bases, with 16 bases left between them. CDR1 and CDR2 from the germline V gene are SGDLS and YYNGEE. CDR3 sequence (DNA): TGTGCCAGCAGCTCCGACAGTTTCAATGCCCAGCATTTT. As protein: CASSSDSFNAQHF.

The CDR3 coding sequence is TGCACCAGCAGCCAAGATCGTGGCAGGGGGCGCGATGAGCAGTTCTTC. Translation: CTSSQDRGRGRDEQFF. This chain connects TRBV1 to TRBJ2-1; whether TRBD1, the table's D call, matches the DNA was not checked. TRBV1 is recorded as a pseudogene. This CDR3 contains 16 residues.

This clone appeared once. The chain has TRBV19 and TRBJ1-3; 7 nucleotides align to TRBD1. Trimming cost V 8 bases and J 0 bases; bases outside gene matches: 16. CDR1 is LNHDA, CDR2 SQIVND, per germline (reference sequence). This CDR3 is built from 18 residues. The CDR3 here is CASRRDSLTPHSGNTIYF. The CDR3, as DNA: TGTGCCAGTCGACGGGACAGTTTAACCCCCCACTCTGGAAACACCATATATTTT.

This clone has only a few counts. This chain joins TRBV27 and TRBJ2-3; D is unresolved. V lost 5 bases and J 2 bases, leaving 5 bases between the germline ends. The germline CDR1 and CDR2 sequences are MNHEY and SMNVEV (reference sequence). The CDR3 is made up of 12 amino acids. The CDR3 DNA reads TGTGCCAGCAGTCAAAACACAGATACGCAGTATTTT. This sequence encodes CASSQNTDTQYF.

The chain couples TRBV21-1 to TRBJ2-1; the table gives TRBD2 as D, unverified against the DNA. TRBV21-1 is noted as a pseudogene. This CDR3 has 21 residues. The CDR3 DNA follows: TGTGCCAGCAGCAAAAATCCGACTAGCGGGAACCATGAAAGCTCCTACAATGAGCAGTTCTTC. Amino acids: CASSKNPTSGNHESSYNEQFF.

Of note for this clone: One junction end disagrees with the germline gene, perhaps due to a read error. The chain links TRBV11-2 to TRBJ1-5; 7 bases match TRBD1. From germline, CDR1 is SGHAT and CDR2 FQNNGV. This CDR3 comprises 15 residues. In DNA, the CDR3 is TGTGCCAGCAGCATAGAAGGACAGGCGAATCAGCCCCAGCATTTT. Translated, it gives CASSIEGQANQPQHF. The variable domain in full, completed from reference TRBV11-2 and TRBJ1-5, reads EAGVAQSPRYKIIEKRQSVAFWCNPISGHATLYWYQQILGQGPKLLIQFQNNGVVDDSQLPKDRFSAERLKGVDSTLKIQPAKLEDSAVYLCASSIEGQANQPQHFGDGTRLSIL.

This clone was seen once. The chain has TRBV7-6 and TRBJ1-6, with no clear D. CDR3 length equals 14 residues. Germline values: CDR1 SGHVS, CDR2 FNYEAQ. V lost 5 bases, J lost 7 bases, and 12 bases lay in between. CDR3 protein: CASSPLGRNSPLHF. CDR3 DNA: TGTGCCAGCAGCCCCCTCGGACGGAATTCACCCCTCCACTTT.

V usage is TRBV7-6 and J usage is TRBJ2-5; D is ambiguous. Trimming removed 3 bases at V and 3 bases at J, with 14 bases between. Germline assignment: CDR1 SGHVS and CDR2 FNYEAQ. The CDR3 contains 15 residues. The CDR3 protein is CASSFRPRMEETQYF. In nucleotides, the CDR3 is TGTGCCAGCAGCTTCCGACCAAGAATGGAAGAGACCCAGTACTTC.

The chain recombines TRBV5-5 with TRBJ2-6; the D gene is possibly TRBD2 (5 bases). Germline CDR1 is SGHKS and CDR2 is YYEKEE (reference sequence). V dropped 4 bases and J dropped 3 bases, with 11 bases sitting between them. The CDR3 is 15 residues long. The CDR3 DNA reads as TGTGCCAGCAGCCCCGGTGACTATGGGGCCAACGTCCTGACTTTC. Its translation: CASSPGDYGANVLTF.

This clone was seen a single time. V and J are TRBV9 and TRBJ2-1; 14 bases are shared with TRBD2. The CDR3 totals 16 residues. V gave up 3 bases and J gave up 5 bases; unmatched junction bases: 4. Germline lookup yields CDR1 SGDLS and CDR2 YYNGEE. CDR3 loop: CASSGGLAGVNNEQFF. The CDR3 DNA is TGTGCCAGCAGCGGGGGACTAGCGGGAGTCAACAATGAGCAGTTCTTC.

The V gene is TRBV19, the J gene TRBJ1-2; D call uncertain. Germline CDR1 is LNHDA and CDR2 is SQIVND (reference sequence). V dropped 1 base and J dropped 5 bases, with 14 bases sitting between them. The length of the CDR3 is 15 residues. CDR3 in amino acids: CASSIGYGPTYGYTF. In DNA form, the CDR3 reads TGTGCCAGTAGTATAGGCTACGGGCCCACGTATGGCTACACCTTC.

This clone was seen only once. The CDR3 nucleotides are TGTGCCAGCAGGGGGGGACTAGCGGGAGGTAAACAAGAGACCCAGTACTTC. As protein: CASRGGLAGGKQETQYF. V usage is TRBV2 and J usage is TRBJ2-5, with TRBD2 matching 15 bases. V dropped 6 bases and J dropped 2; count of bases not matched to a gene: 7. From germline, CDR1 is SNHLY and CDR2 FYNNEI. The CDR3 runs to 17 residues. Variable domain in full (rest from reference TRBV2 and TRBJ2-5): EPEVTQTPSHQVTQMGQEVILRCVPISNHLYFYWYRQILGQKVEFLVSFYNNEISEKSEIFDDQFSVERPDGSNFTLKIRSTKLEDSAMYFCASRGGLAGGKQETQYFGPGTRLLVL.

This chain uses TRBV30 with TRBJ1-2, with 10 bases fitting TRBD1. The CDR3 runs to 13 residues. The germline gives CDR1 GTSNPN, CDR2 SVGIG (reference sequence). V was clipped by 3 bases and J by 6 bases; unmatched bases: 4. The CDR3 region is CAWSGDRGHGYTF. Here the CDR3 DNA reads TGTGCCTGGAGCGGGGACAGGGGCCATGGCTACACCTTC.